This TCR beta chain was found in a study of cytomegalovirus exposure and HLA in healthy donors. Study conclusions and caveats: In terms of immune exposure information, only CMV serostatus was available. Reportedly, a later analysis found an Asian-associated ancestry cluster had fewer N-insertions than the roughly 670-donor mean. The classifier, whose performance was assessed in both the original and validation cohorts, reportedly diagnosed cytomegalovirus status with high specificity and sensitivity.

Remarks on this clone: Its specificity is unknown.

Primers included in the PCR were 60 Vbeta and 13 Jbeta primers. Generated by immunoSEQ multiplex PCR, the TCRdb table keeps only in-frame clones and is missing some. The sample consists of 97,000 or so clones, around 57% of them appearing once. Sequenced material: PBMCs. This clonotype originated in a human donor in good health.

The chain's CDR3 is CASRRAGDMFGAFF. CDR3 DNA sequence: TGTGCCAGTAGAAGGGCAGGGGATATGTTTGGAGCTTTCTTT. The chain is built from TRBV19 and TRBJ1-1; possible D gene TRBD1, 6 bases. V lost 6 bases and J 10 bases, leaving 21 bases between the germline ends. Germline V gene lookup returns CDR1 LNHDA and CDR2 SQIVND (reference sequence). CDR3 length: 14 amino acids.